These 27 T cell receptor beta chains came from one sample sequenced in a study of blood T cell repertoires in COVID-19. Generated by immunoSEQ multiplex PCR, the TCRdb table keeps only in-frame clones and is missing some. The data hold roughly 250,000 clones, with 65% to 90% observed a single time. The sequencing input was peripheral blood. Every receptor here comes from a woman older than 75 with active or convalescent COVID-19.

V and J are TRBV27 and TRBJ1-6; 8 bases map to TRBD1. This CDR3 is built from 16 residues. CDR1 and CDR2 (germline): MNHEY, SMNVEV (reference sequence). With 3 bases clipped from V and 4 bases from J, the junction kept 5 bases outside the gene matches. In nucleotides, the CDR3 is TGTGCCAGCAGTTTTGACAGGGGCCGTTATAATTCACCCCTCCACTTT. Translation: CASSFDRGRYNSPLHF.

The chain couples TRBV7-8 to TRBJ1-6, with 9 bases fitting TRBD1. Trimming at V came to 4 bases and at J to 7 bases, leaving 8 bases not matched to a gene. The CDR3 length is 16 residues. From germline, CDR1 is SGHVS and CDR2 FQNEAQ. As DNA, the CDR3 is TGTGCCAGCAGCTCAAGCCTCGACAGGGGGAATTCACCCCTCCACTTT. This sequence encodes CASSSSLDRGNSPLHF.

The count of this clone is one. CDR3 in DNA: TGTGCCAGCAGTGACTCTGCGGGATCCAACACCGGGGAGCTGTTTTTT. Its translation is CASSDSAGSNTGELFF. V usage is TRBV6-4 and J usage is TRBJ2-2, with D perhaps matching TRBD2 (6 bases). Germline assignment: CDR1 MRHNA and CDR2 SNTAGT. The CDR3 loop spans 16 amino acids. V was clipped by 0 bases and J by 2 bases, with 10 bases between them.

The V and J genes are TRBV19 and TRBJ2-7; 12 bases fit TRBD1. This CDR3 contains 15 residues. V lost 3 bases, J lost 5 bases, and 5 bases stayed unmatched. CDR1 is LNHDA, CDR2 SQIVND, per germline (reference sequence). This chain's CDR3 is CASSISGTGGNEQYF. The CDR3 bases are TGTGCCAGTAGTATTTCCGGGACAGGGGGCAACGAGCAGTACTTC.

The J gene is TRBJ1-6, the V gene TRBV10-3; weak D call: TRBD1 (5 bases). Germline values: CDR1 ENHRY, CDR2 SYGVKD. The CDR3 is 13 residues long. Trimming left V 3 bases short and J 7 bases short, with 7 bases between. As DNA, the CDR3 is TGTGCCATCAGTGAACCAGGGAATTCACCCCTCCACTTT. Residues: CAISEPGNSPLHF.

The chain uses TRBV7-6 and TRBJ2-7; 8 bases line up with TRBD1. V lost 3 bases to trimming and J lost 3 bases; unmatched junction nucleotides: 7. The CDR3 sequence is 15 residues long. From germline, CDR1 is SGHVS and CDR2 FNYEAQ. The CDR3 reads CASSLYAGGYYEQYF. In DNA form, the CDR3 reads TGTGCCAGCAGCTTGTACGCAGGGGGCTACTACGAGCAGTACTTC.

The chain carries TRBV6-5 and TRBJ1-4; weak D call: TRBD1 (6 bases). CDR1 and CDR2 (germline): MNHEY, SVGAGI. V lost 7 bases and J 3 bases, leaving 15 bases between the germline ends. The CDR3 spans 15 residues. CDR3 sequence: CASTSRGMSNEKLFF. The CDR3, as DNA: TGTGCCAGCACTAGTAGGGGGATGTCTAATGAAAAACTGTTTTTT.

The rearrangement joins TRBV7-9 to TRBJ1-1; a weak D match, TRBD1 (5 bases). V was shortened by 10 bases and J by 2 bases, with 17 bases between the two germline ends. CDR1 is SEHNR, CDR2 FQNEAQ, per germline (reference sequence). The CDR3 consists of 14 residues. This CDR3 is CATIGASGNTEAFF. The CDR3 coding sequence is TGTGCCACGATAGGGGCTTCAGGTAACACTGAAGCTTTCTTT.

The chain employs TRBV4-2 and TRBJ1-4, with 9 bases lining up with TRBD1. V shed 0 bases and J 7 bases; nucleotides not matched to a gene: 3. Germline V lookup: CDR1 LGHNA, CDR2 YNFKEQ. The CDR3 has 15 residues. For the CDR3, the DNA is TGTGCCAGCAGCCAAGATAGGGACAGGGTTGAAAAACTGTTTTTT. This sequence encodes CASSQDRDRVEKLFF.

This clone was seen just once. The CDR3 loop reads CASNPQGPGELFF. The CDR3 bases are TGTGCCAGTAACCCGCAGGGGCCCGGGGAGCTGTTTTTT. The genes are TRBV19 and TRBJ2-2, with a possible D match to TRBD1 (6 bases). This CDR3 contains 13 residues. The germline gives CDR1 LNHDA, CDR2 SQIVND (reference sequence). The V end lost 7 bases, the J end lost 6 bases, and 12 bases lay between the germline ends.

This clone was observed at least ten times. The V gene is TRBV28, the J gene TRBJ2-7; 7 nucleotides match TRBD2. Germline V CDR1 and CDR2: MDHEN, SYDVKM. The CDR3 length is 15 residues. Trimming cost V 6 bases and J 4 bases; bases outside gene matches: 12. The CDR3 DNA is TGTGCCAGCAGCCAGCCCGGGACTAAGGGTTACGAGCAGTACTTC. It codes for CASSQPGTKGYEQYF.

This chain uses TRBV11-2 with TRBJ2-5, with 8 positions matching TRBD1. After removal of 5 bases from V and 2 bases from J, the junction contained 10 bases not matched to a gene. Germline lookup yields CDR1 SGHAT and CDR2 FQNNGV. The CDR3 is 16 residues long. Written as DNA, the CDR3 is TGTGCCAGCAGCCTCGGACAGGGCGCGGTACAAGAGACCCAGTACTTC. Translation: CASSLGQGAVQETQYF. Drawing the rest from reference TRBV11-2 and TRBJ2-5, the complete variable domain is EAGVAQSPRYKIIEKRQSVAFWCNPISGHATLYWYQQILGQGPKLLIQFQNNGVVDDSQLPKDRFSAERLKGVDSTLKIQPAKLEDSAVYLCASSLGQGAVQETQYFGPGTRLLVL.

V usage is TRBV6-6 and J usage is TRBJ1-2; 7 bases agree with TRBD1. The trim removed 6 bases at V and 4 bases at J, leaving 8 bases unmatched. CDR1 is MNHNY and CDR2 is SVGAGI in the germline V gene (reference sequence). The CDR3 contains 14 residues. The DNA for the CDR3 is TGTGCCAGCAGGCCTGACAGGGCCCCCTATGGCTACACCTTC. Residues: CASRPDRAPYGYTF.

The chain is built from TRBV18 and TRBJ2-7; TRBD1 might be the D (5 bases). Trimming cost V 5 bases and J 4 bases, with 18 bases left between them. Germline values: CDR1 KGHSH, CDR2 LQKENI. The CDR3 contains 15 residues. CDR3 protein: CASSETVAGYYEQYF. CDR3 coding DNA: TGTGCCAGCTCAGAGACGGTGGCAGGGTATTACGAGCAGTACTTC.

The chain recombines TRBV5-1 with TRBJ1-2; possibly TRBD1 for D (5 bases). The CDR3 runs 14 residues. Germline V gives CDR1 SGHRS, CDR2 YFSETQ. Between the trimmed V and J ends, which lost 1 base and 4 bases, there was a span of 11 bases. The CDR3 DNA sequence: TGCGCCAGCAGCTTGATACAGGCGAGCTATGGCTACACCTTC. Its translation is CASSLIQASYGYTF.

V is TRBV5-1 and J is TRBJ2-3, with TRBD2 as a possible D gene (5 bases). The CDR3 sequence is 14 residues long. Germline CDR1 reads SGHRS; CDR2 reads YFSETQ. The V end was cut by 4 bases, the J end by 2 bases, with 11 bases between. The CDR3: CASSIAGLTDTQYF. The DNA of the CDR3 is TGCGCCAGCAGCATTGCGGGCCTCACAGATACGCAGTATTTT.

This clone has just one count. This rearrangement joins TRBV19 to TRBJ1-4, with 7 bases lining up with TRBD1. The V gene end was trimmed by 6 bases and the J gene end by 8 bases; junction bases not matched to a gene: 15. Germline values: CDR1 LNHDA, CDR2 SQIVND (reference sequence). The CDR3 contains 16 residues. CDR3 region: CASRAPGQAPREKLFF. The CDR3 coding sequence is TGTGCCAGTAGGGCCCCAGGACAGGCCCCTAGGGAAAAACTGTTTTTT.

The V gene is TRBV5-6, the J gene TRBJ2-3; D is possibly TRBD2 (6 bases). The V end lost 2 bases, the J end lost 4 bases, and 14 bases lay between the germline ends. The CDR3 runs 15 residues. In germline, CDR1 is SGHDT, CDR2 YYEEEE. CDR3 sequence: CASSFGLALADTQYF. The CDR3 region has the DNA TGTGCCAGCAGCTTCGGGCTAGCGTTGGCAGATACGCAGTATTTT.

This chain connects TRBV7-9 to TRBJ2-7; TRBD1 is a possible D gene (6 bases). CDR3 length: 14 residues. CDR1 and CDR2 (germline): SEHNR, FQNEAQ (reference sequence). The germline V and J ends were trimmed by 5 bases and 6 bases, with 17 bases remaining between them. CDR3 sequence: CASSPRGMSGEQYF. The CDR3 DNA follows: TGTGCCAGCAGCCCTAGGGGGATGAGCGGCGAGCAGTACTTC.

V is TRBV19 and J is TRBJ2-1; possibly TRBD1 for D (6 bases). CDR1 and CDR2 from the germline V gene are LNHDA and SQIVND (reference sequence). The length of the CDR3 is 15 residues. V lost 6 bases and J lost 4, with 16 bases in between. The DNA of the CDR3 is TGTGCCAGTAGCCCGAGCCCAACAGGGTACAATGAGCAGTTCTTC. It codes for CASSPSPTGYNEQFF.

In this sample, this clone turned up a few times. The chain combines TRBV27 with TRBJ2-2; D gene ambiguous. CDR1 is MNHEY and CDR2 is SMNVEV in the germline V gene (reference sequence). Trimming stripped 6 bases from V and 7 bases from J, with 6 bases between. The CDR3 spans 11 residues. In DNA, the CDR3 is TGTGCCAGCAGAGCCTACGGGGAGCTGTTTTTT. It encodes CASRAYGELFF.

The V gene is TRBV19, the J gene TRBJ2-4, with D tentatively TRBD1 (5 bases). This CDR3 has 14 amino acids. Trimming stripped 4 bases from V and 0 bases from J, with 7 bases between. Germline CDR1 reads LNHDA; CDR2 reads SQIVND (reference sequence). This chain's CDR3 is CASSTGRAKNIQYF. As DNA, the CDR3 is TGTGCCAGTAGTACAGGGCGAGCCAAAAACATTCAGTACTTC.

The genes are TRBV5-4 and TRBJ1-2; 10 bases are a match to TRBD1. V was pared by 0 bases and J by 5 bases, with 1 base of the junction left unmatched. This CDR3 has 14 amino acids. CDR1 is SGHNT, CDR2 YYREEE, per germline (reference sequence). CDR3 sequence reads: CASSLEDRGYGYTF. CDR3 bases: TGTGCCAGCAGCTTGGAGGACAGGGGGTATGGCTACACCTTC.

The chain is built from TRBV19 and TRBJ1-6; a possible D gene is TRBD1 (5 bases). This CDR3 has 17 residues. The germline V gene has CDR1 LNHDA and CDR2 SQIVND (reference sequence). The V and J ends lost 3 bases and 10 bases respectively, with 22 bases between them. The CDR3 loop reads CASSIHVLPRQQSPLHF. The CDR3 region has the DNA TGTGCCAGTAGTATCCACGTGCTACCTCGACAGCAATCACCCCTCCACTTT.

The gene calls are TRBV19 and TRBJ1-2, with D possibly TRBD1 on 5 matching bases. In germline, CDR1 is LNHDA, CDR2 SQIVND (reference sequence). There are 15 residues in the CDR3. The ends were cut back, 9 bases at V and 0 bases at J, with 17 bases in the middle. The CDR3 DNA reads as TGTGCCAGCCTGCGCGGGGCCGCACCTAACTATGGCTACACCTTC. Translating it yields CASLRGAAPNYGYTF.

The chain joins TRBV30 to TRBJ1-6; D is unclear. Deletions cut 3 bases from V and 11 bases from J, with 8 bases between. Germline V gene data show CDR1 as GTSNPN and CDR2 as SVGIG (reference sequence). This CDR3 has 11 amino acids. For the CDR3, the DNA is TGTGCCTGGAGATTACGGGCACCCCTCCACTTT. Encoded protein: CAWRLRAPLHF.

In DNA, the CDR3 is TGTGCCAGCAAAGGGGGACAGAGCTCTGGAAACACCATATATTTT. Translated: CASKGGQSSGNTIYF. The V call is TRBV28, the J call TRBJ1-3; 7 bases match TRBD1. CDR1 and CDR2 (germline): MDHEN, SYDVKM. Germline trimming cut 7 bases from V and 0 bases from J; bases unmatched to any gene: 6. This CDR3 spans 15 amino acids.